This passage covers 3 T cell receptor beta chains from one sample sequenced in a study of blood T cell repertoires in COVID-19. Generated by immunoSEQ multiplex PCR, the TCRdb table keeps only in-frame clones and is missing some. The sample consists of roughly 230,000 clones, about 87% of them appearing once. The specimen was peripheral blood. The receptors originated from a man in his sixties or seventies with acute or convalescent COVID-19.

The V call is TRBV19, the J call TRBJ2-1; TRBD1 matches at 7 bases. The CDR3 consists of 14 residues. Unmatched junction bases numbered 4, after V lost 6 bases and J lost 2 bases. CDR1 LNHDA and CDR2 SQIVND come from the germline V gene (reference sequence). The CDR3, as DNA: TGTGCCAGTAGCTCGGGACAGACCTACAATGAGCAGTTCTTC. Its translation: CASSSGQTYNEQFF.

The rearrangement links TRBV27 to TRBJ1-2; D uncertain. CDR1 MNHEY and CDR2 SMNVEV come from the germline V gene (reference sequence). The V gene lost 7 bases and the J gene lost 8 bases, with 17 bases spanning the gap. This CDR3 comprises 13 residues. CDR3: CASKQAIAVGYTF. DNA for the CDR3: TGTGCCAGCAAACAAGCCATAGCGGTGGGCTACACCTTC.

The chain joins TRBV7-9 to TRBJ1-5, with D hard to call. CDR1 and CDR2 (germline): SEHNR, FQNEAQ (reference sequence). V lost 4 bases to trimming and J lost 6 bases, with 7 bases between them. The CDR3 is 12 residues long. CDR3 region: CASSWEGQPQHF. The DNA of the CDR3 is TGTGCCAGCAGCTGGGAGGGTCAGCCCCAGCATTTT.